One sample yielded the 22 T cell receptor beta chains listed below, sequenced in a study of blood T cells in healthy people across ages. The second PCR ran roughly 6 to 11 cycles with a sample-barcoded 5' primer and J-beta primers. TCRdb re-derived calls from the 5' RACE reads in MiXCR, one entry per CDR3 protein. The sample has 1.5 million to 2 million distinct CDR3 sequences, less than 50% seen once; the top ten hold less than 2.5%. Source material: blood. The origin of the receptors is a woman aged 35 to 49 in good health.

There are a few counts of this clonotype. The V and J genes are TRBV4-1 and TRBJ2-7; 10 bases are a match to TRBD1. CDR3 size: 16 residues. Trimming removed 2 bases from V and 5 bases from J; junction bases left unmatched: 9. CDR1 MGHRA and CDR2 YSYEKL come from the germline V gene. The CDR3 region is CASSQSPGQGRHEQYF. In DNA form, the CDR3 reads TGCGCCAGCAGCCAATCTCCGGGACAGGGGCGCCACGAGCAGTACTTC.

The gene calls are TRBV7-9 and TRBJ2-5; the D is unclear. Matching the DNA end better, TRBJ2-7 makes the J call doubtful. CDR3 length: 13 residues. Germline V CDR1 and CDR2: SEHNR, FQNEAQ (reference sequence). The CDR3 coding sequence is TGTGCCAGCAGCTTTTTTTCGGGTTACGAGCAGTACTTC. It specifies CASSFFSGYEQYF.

There are a few counts of this clonotype. The chain combines TRBV5-1 with TRBJ2-3; TRBD2 matches at 10 bases. In germline, CDR1 is SGHRS, CDR2 YFSETQ. V lost 1 base and J lost 8; bases outside the gene matches: 13. The CDR3 is 17 amino acids. The CDR3 reads CASSLTRAGGPGSTQYF. CDR3 sequence (DNA): TGCGCCAGCAGCTTGACCAGAGCGGGGGGGCCAGGGAGTACGCAGTATTTT.

This chain connects TRBV5-5 to TRBJ1-2, with a possible D match to TRBD1 (5 bases). V lost 5 bases and J lost 5, with 22 bases in between. Germline assignment: CDR1 SGHKS and CDR2 YYEKEE (reference sequence). The CDR3 is 16 residues long. The CDR3 nucleotides read TGTGCCAGCAGTCTTGGACAACTATTAACGGGGTATGGCTACACCTTC. It codes for CASSLGQLLTGYGYTF.

The V and J genes are TRBV29-1 and TRBJ2-1; D might be TRBD2 (6 bases). V was cut by 6 bases and J by 12 bases, with 18 bases left in between. Germline loops: CDR1 SQVTM, CDR2 ANQGSEA. This CDR3 contains 12 residues. The CDR3 here is CSVSQGTGGQFF. The CDR3 DNA is TGCAGCGTAAGTCAGGGAACCGGGGGGCAGTTCTTC.

The gene calls are TRBV7-9 and TRBJ1-2; 12 nucleotides align to TRBD1. V trimming: 5 bases; J trimming: 6 bases; junction bases outside the gene matches: 4. This CDR3 has 14 amino acids. CDR1 and CDR2 from the germline V gene are SEHNR and FQNEAQ (reference sequence). Here the CDR3 reads CASSVGTGGDGYTF. CDR3 nucleotide sequence: TGTGCCAGCAGCGTAGGGACAGGGGGCGATGGCTACACCTTC.

The CDR3: CASSFRTRRNEQFF. The CDR3 DNA follows: TGTGCCAGCAGCTTCCGGACCCGCCGGAATGAGCAGTTCTTC. The J gene is TRBJ2-1, the V gene TRBV5-6; D uncertain. The CDR3 consists of 14 residues. Germline CDR1 reads SGHDT; CDR2 reads YYEEEE. V shed 2 bases and J shed 7 bases, with 13 bases lying between them.

This chain joins TRBV20-1 and TRBJ1-6; 9 positions match TRBD1. CDR3 length: 16 residues. Germline CDR1 DFQATT, CDR2 SNEGSKA (reference sequence). The CDR3, as DNA: TGCAGCCTGGGACAGGGTGGAAGGCCGTATAATTCACCCCTCCACTTT. The encoded protein is CSLGQGGRPYNSPLHF.

The V and J genes are TRBV7-2 and TRBJ1-2, with 7 bases lining up with TRBD1. The germline V gene has CDR1 SGHTA and CDR2 FQGNSA. Losses at the gene ends were 5 bases for V and 4 bases for J; bases not matched to a gene: 16. This CDR3 region has 17 residues. The CDR3 bases are TGTGCCAGCAGCCTAGACCCGGGACAGCGTCTGGGCTATGGCTACACCTTC. This encodes CASSLDPGQRLGYGYTF.

J is TRBJ2-1 and V is TRBV7-2; D is unclear. The CDR3 runs to 14 residues. CDR1 is SGHTA and CDR2 is FQGNSA in the germline V gene. The V and J ends lost 2 bases and 8 bases respectively, with 13 bases between them. Written as DNA, the CDR3 is TGTGCCAGCAGCTTAACTCCTGGGATGGATGAGCAGTTCTTC. This encodes CASSLTPGMDEQFF.

This clonotype was found a few times. The chain joins TRBV6-2 or TRBV6-3 to TRBJ1-2; no reliable D call. CDR3 length equals 13 residues. From germline, CDR1 is MNHEY and CDR2 SVGEGT. Trimming pared 5 bases from V and 4 bases from J, leaving 11 bases between. CDR3 in amino acids: CASSATAAYGYTF. The CDR3 region has the DNA TGTGCCAGCAGTGCGACGGCCGCCTATGGCTACACCTTC.

The gene calls are TRBV28 and TRBJ2-3; D is possibly TRBD1 or TRBD2 (5 bases each). Germline lookup yields CDR1 MDHEN and CDR2 SYDVKM. This CDR3 comprises 13 residues. Trimming stripped 8 bases from V and 2 bases from J, with 11 bases between. The DNA of the CDR3 is TGTGCCAGCTCCGGGACCTTCACAGATACGCAGTATTTT. It specifies CASSGTFTDTQYF.

The chain joins TRBV5-1 to TRBJ1-5; D is perhaps TRBD1 (6 bases). Germline values: CDR1 SGHRS, CDR2 YFSETQ. V shed 4 bases and J shed 3 bases, with 14 bases lying between them. This CDR3 has 15 amino acids. The CDR3 region has the DNA TGCGCCAGCAGCAGAACAGGGTCGGACAATCAGCCCCAGCATTTT. It yields the protein CASSRTGSDNQPQHF.

V gene TRBV6-6 combines with J gene TRBJ2-7; possible D gene TRBD2, 5 bases. Per germline, CDR1 MNHNY and CDR2 SVGAGI (reference sequence). CDR3 length: 14 residues. The germline V and J ends were trimmed by 6 bases and 1 base, with 13 bases remaining between them. For the CDR3, the DNA is TGTGCCAGCAGGACCTCGCGGGTTTCCTACGAGCAGTACTTC. Translating it yields CASRTSRVSYEQYF.

This clonotype was found a few times. The rearrangement uses TRBV27 and TRBJ2-3; maybe TRBD2 (6 bases). V gave up 5 bases and J gave up 3 bases, with 18 bases separating them. The CDR3 consists of 16 residues. In germline, CDR1 is MNHEY, CDR2 SMNVEV (reference sequence). The CDR3 loop reads CASSPLWGDDTDTQYF. The CDR3 nucleotides read TGTGCCAGCAGTCCTCTTTGGGGGGATGATACAGATACGCAGTATTTT.

The CDR3: CASRPTGGGGQPQHF. DNA of the CDR3: TGTGCCAGCAGGCCTACAGGGGGCGGTGGTCAGCCCCAGCATTTT. The chain links TRBV28 to TRBJ1-5, with 9 bases lining up with TRBD1. The germline CDR1 and CDR2 sequences are MDHEN and SYDVKM. CDR3 size: 15 residues. V shed 6 bases, J shed 6 bases, and the junction held 9 bases outside the gene matches.

The V call is TRBV28, the J call TRBJ2-7; 8 bases align to TRBD1. CDR3 length: 13 residues. Germline V gene lookup returns CDR1 MDHEN and CDR2 SYDVKM. The trim removed 8 bases at V and 5 bases at J, leaving 8 bases unmatched. CDR3 sequence: CASRGQGTHEQYF. The CDR3 region has the DNA TGTGCCAGCCGAGGACAGGGAACCCACGAGCAGTACTTC.

The chain uses TRBV12-3 or TRBV12-4 and TRBJ2-3; 8 bases agree with TRBD2. This CDR3 is built from 15 residues. The V segment lost 6 bases and the J segment 3 bases; nucleotides outside the gene matches: 8. As DNA, the CDR3 is TGTGCCAGCAGGGGACTAGGCTTTTTGACAGATACGCAGTATTTT. Amino acid sequence: CASRGLGFLTDTQYF.

The rearrangement joins TRBV6-2 or TRBV6-3 to TRBJ2-5, with TRBD1 matching over 7 bases. The length of the CDR3 is 14 residues. CDR1 and CDR2 (germline): MNHEY, SVGEGT. V shed 7 bases, J shed 1 base, and the junction held 6 bases outside the gene matches. CDR3 sequence (DNA): TGTGCCAGCAAATTACAGGGGTCCCAAGAGACCCAGTACTTC. Translating gives CASKLQGSQETQYF.

This clonotype was recorded only once. The J gene is TRBJ2-5, the V gene TRBV12-3 or TRBV12-4, with a weak D call TRBD2 (7 bases). The CDR3 is 15 residues long. V was shortened by 6 bases and J by 1 base, with 15 bases between the two germline ends. The CDR3 nucleotides are TGTGCCAGCAGGGGGGACGGGGGGCCCCAAGAGACCCAGTACTTC. It encodes CASRGDGGPQETQYF.

The V gene is TRBV9, the J gene TRBJ1-6; D remains ambiguous. Per the germline V gene, CDR1 is SGDLS and CDR2 is YYNGEE. The CDR3 runs 17 residues. V was shortened by 4 bases and J by 2 bases, with 16 bases between the two germline ends. The CDR3 sequence is CASSPLPGKTYNSPLHF. Here the CDR3 DNA reads TGTGCCAGCAGCCCTCTCCCGGGGAAAACCTATAATTCACCCCTCCACTTT.

The chain combines TRBV7-9 with TRBJ2-6; D possibly corresponds to TRBD1 (6 bases). The CDR3 is made up of 19 amino acids. The ends were cut back, 7 bases at V and 0 bases at J, with 22 bases in the middle. Germline-derived CDR1 and CDR2 are SEHNR and FQNEAQ (reference sequence). CDR3 region: CASNPTQGLGYSGANVLTF. The CDR3 nucleotides read TGTGCCAGCAACCCTACTCAGGGGCTAGGGTACTCTGGGGCCAACGTCCTGACTTTC.